This T cell receptor (beta chain) is from a study of shared clonotypes between healthy human individuals. The method was immunoSEQ multiplex PCR; TCRdb's version includes in-frame clones alone and lacks a portion of them. The repertoire holds about 2.2 million clones, with roughly 95% as singletons. General study results and limits: Around 4.9% of naive CD4 clonotypes were shared across several donors.

The naive CD8 subset, CD45RO-negative cells positively selected for CCR7, excluded terminally differentiated effector memory CD45RA+ cells. Worth noting for this clone: What it binds is unknown.

The sequence derives from a man aged 18-30 years in good health. Some clones in this sample may be carry-over from other donors' samples. The sequenced sample consisted of naive CD8+ T cells from PBMCs.

The CDR3 DNA sequence: TGTGCCGCCCGGACCCCCCCTTCCGATACGCAGTATTTT. It translates to CAARTPPSDTQYF. V is TRBV28 and J is TRBJ2-3; D is uncertain. Germline CDR1 and CDR2: MDHEN and SYDVKM. Trimming took 11 bases from V and 6 from J, leaving 18 bases between them. The CDR3 is made up of 13 amino acids.